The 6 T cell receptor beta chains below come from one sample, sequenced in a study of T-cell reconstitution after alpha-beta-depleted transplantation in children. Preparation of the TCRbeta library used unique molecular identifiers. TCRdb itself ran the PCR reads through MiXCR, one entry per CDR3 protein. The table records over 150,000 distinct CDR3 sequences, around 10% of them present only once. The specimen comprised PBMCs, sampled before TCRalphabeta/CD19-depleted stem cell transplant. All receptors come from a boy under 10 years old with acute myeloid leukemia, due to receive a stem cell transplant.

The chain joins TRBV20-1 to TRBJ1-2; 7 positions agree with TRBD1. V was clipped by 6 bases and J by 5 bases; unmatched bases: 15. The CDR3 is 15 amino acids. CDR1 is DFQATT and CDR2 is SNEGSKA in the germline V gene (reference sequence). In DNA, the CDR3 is TGCAGTGCCGCCAGTGAAAGGGGGCGGGGGTATGGCTACACCTTC. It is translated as CSAASERGRGYGYTF.

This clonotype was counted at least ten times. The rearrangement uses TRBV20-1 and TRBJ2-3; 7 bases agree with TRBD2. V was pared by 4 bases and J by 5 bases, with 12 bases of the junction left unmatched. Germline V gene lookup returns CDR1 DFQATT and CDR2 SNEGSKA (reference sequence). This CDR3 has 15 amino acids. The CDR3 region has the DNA TGCAGTGCTACCCGACTAGCATCACCACAAGATACGCAGTATTTT. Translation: CSATRLASPQDTQYF.

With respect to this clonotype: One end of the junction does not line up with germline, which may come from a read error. The CDR3: CASGQERGAIDTQYF. The CDR3, as DNA: TGCGCCAGCGGCCAGGAGCGGGGGGCCATAGATACGCAGTATTTT. This chain joins TRBV4-1 and TRBJ2-3; 9 nucleotides match TRBD2. The CDR3 covers 15 residues. From germline, CDR1 is MGHRA and CDR2 YSYEKL.

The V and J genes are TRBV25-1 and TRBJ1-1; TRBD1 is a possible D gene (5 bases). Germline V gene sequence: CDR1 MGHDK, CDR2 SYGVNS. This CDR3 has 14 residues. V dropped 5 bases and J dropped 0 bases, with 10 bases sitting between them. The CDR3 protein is CASSSGHLNTEAFF. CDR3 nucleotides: TGTGCCAGCAGTTCCGGACACCTGAACACTGAAGCTTTCTTT.

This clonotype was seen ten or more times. CDR3 nucleotides: TGTGCCAGCAACTCGGGGGGGGCGAACTATGGCTACACCTTC. This codes for CASNSGGANYGYTF. This chain uses TRBV12-3 or TRBV12-4 with TRBJ1-2; TRBD1 is a possible D gene (6 bases). This CDR3 contains 14 residues. The V end was cut by 7 bases, the J end by 2 bases, with 14 bases between.

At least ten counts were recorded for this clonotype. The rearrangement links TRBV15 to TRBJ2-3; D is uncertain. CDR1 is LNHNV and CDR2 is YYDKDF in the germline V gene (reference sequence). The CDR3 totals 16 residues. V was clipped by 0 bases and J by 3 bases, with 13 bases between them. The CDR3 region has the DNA TGTGCCACCAGCAGAGATCCGGCGGTTACAACAGATACGCAGTATTTT. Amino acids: CATSRDPAVTTDTQYF.